Each of the 15 T cell receptor beta chains below was sequenced from the same sample in a study of neurological immune-mediated disorders. TCRdb independently ran MiXCR on the 5' RACE reads; one entry per CDR3 protein. The sample records 40,000 or so distinct CDR3 sequences, 2.5% being singletons. Sequencing was carried out using PBMCs. The receptors were gathered from a man in his thirties or forties with multiple sclerosis.

This clonotype was seen ten or more times. The chain links TRBV11-2 to TRBJ1-5, with D tentatively TRBD1 (5 bases). The germline gives CDR1 SGHAT, CDR2 FQNNGV. The CDR3 loop spans 18 amino acids. V lost 5 bases and J 0 bases, leaving 20 bases between the germline ends. CDR3 bases: TGTGCCAGCAGCCCCGTTCGGACAACTCGTTATAGCAATCAGCCCCAGCATTTT. It translates to CASSPVRTTRYSNQPQHF.

This clonotype has ten or more counts. The V and J genes are TRBV2 and TRBJ2-7; 15 bases align to TRBD2. This CDR3 comprises 21 residues. J was trimmed by 2 bases and V by 7 bases; bases with no gene match: 21. Germline V gene data show CDR1 as SNHLY and CDR2 as FYNNEI. CDR3 in amino acids: CASIGPGPRTSGGAGAYEQYF. The CDR3 bases are TGTGCCAGCATCGGTCCGGGACCCCGGACTAGCGGGGGGGCCGGGGCCTACGAGCAGTACTTC.

Many counts were recorded for this clonotype. This chain joins TRBV2 and TRBJ1-3; no reliable D call. Trimming removed 2 bases at V and 2 bases at J, with 7 bases between. CDR3 size: 14 residues. Germline assignment: CDR1 SNHLY and CDR2 FYNNEI. CDR3 protein: CASSESRTGNTIYF. The CDR3 bases are TGTGCCAGCAGTGAATCGCGGACTGGAAACACCATATATTTT.

This clonotype was found many times. This chain uses TRBV7-8 with TRBJ2-5; TRBD1 is a possible D gene (6 bases). CDR3 size: 16 residues. V lost 3 bases to trimming and J lost 1 base, with 15 bases between them. Germline V lookup: CDR1 SGHVS, CDR2 FQNEAQ. In DNA, the CDR3 is TGTGCCAGCAGCTTCGCTCGGACAGTGAGCCAAGAGACCCAGTACTTC. This codes for CASSFARTVSQETQYF. The full variable domain, its missing parts supplied by reference TRBV7-8 and TRBJ2-5, is GAGVSQSPRYKVAKRGQDVALRCDPISGHVSLFWYQQALGQGPEFLTYFQNEAQLDKSGLPSDRFFAERPEGSVSTLKIQRTQQEDSAVYLCASSFARTVSQETQYFGPGTRLLVL.

This clonotype was observed many times. The chain carries TRBV20-1 and TRBJ2-5; TRBD2 agrees at 9 bases. Trimming cost V 5 bases and J 5 bases; bases outside gene matches: 12. This CDR3 region has 15 residues. CDR1 and CDR2 (germline): DFQATT, SNEGSKA (reference sequence). CDR3 sequence reads: CSARSLAGGGETQYF. Written as DNA, the CDR3 is TGCAGTGCTCGCTCCCTCGCGGGAGGGGGGGAGACCCAGTACTTC.

This clonotype was seen at least ten times. The chain has TRBV5-5 and TRBJ2-2; the match to TRBD1 covers 10 bases. This CDR3 is built from 16 residues. The V gene's germline CDR1 is SGHKS and CDR2 YYEKEE (reference sequence). Unmatched junction bases numbered 3, after V lost 3 bases and J lost 1 base. CDR3 amino acids: CASSSRDRGNTGELFF. CDR3 DNA: TGTGCCAGCAGCTCCCGGGACAGGGGGAACACCGGGGAGCTGTTTTTT.

This clonotype was observed many times. The chain uses TRBV5-1 and TRBJ2-7; a possible D gene is TRBD2 (6 bases). The V gene lost 0 bases and the J gene lost 3 bases, with 16 bases spanning the gap. The CDR3 is made up of 16 amino acids. The germline V gene encodes CDR1 SGHRS and CDR2 YFSETQ. This CDR3 is CASSLAGGQEFYEQYF. Written as DNA, the CDR3 is TGCGCCAGCAGCTTGGCAGGAGGGCAGGAATTCTACGAGCAGTACTTC.

Ten or more counts support this clonotype. V is TRBV20-1 and J is TRBJ2-7, with 10 nucleotides matching TRBD2. The V gene end was trimmed by 0 bases and the J gene end by 9 bases; junction bases not matched to a gene: 11. The CDR3 spans 15 residues. The germline gives CDR1 DFQATT, CDR2 SNEGSKA (reference sequence). The CDR3 DNA sequence: TGCAGTGCTAGAGATGAGGCTAGCGGGAGCCAAGGGCAGTACTTC. Its protein product is CSARDEASGSQGQYF.

In this sample, this clonotype turned up a few times. This sequence joins TRBV20-1 and TRBJ2-7; 7 bases agree with TRBD2. This CDR3 comprises 17 residues. The germline gives CDR1 DFQATT, CDR2 SNEGSKA (reference sequence). Trimming removed 0 bases from V and 3 bases from J; junction bases left unmatched: 14. The CDR3 is CSARDHSRGSAFYEQYF. In DNA form, the CDR3 reads TGCAGTGCTAGAGACCATTCCCGCGGGAGTGCTTTCTACGAGCAGTACTTC.

This clonotype was seen repeatedly, ten times or more. The rearrangement links TRBV2 to TRBJ2-3; a weak D match, TRBD2 (5 bases). The CDR3 contains 13 residues. Trimming left V 6 bases short and J 2 bases short, with 9 bases between. Per germline, CDR1 SNHLY and CDR2 FYNNEI. CDR3 sequence (DNA): TGTGCCAGCAGCGAGGAGGTCACAGATACGCAGTATTTT. It encodes CASSEEVTDTQYF.

This clonotype was recorded many times. V usage is TRBV10-2 and J usage is TRBJ1-1; D is undetermined. In germline, CDR1 is WSHSY, CDR2 SAAADI. This CDR3 comprises 14 residues. V lost 4 bases and J 4 bases, leaving 13 bases between the germline ends. This CDR3 is CASSAGPRFTEAFF. The CDR3 coding sequence is TGCGCCAGCAGTGCGGGCCCGAGGTTCACTGAAGCTTTCTTT.

This clonotype was counted at least ten times. The rearrangement joins TRBV20-1 to TRBJ1-1, with D uncertain. V was shortened by 4 bases and J by 0 bases, with 15 bases between the two germline ends. The CDR3 is made up of 15 amino acids. Germline loops: CDR1 DFQATT, CDR2 SNEGSKA (reference sequence). This CDR3 is CSATPPRLMNTEAFF. The DNA of the CDR3 is TGCAGTGCTACCCCCCCGCGGCTGATGAACACTGAAGCTTTCTTT.

This clonotype was counted many times. CDR3 bases: TGTGCCAGCAGTTTGTACAGGGGAGAGACCCAGTACTTC. As protein: CASSLYRGETQYF. The chain employs TRBV12-3 or TRBV12-4 and TRBJ2-5; 7 positions agree with TRBD1. The CDR3 covers 13 residues. The junction had 2 bases not matched to a gene; V was cut back by 3 bases and J by 4 bases.

This clonotype has just a few counts. This could be a read error, since a much larger clone is one nucleotide away. V gene TRBV24-1 combines with J gene TRBJ2-1; tentatively, D is TRBD2 (5 bases). Germline V gives CDR1 KGHDR, CDR2 SFDVKD. Trimming shortened V by 7 bases and J by 8 bases, and 20 bases separated the two germline ends. CDR3 length: 15 residues. The CDR3 sequence: CATSDRDTRLHEQFF. CDR3 nucleotide sequence: TGTGCCACCAGCGACCGGGATACCAGGCTTCATGAGCAGTTCTTC.

This clonotype came up many times. The V call is TRBV9, the J call TRBJ2-6; D possibly corresponds to TRBD2 (6 bases). The CDR3 extends over 16 amino acids. CDR1 is SGDLS, CDR2 YYNGEE, per germline. The V end lost 1 base, the J end lost 0 bases, and 8 bases lay between the germline ends. The DNA for the CDR3 is TGTGCCAGCAGCGTATGGGGGGACTCTGGGGCCAACGTCCTGACTTTC. Protein: CASSVWGDSGANVLTF. The full variable domain, rest sourced from reference TRBV9 and TRBJ2-6, is DSGVTQTPKHLITATGQRVTLRCSPRSGDLSVYWYQQSLDQGLQFLIQYYNGEERAKGNILERFSAQQFPDLHSELNLSSLELGDSALYFCASSVWGDSGANVLTFGAGSRLTVL.